The 29 T cell receptor beta chains listed next were all sequenced from one sample in a study of shared clonotypes between healthy human individuals. Sequenced by immunoSEQ multiplex PCR; TCRdb stores in-frame clones only, minus some. The sample consists of approximately 2,000,000 clones, 85% to 95% of them appearing once. Sequencing input: naive CD4+ T cells from PBMCs. Regarding subset: CD45RA+ positively selected. Receptor source: a man younger than 35 in good health. Some clones in this sample may be carry-over from other donors' samples.

V usage is TRBV9 and J usage is TRBJ2-1, with D possibly matching TRBD1 (6 bases). The germline gives CDR1 SGDLS, CDR2 YYNGEE. Trimming stripped 3 bases from V and 4 bases from J, with 11 bases between. The CDR3 runs 14 residues. CDR3 bases: TGTGCCAGCAGCGAGCGGACAGCGTACAATGAGCAGTTCTTC. It encodes CASSERTAYNEQFF.

The CDR3 DNA reads TGTGCCAGCAGTTTGACAGGGTTAGGCGGGGAGCAGTACTTC. Translated, it gives CASSLTGLGGEQYF. The chain uses TRBV28 and TRBJ2-7; 7 positions match TRBD1. This CDR3 spans 14 amino acids. V shed 3 bases and J 7 bases; nucleotides not matched to a gene: 9. Germline loops: CDR1 MDHEN, CDR2 SYDVKM.

The J gene is TRBJ2-5, the V gene TRBV6-4, with 12 bases that match TRBD2. Per germline, CDR1 MRHNA and CDR2 SNTAGT. J lost 8 bases, V lost 4 bases, and 8 bases had no gene match. The CDR3 loop spans 15 amino acids. CDR3 sequence reads: CASSVGLAGKSTQYF. The CDR3 DNA is TGTGCCAGCAGTGTCGGACTAGCGGGAAAGAGTACCCAGTACTTC.

This rearrangement joins TRBV4-3 to TRBJ2-1, with TRBD2 matching over 8 bases. Germline-derived CDR1 and CDR2 are LGHNA and YSLEER. This CDR3 region has 14 residues. The junction had 5 bases not matched to a gene; V was cut back by 4 bases and J by 6 bases. The CDR3 DNA sequence: TGCGCCAGCAGCCTAAGCGGGAGCGGCAATGAGCAGTTCTTC. Its protein is CASSLSGSGNEQFF.

This clone was seen just once. The rearrangement links TRBV5-1 to TRBJ2-7, with D hard to call. The V end lost 4 bases, the J end lost 5 bases, and 16 bases lay between the germline ends. The CDR3 is 14 amino acids. Germline assignment: CDR1 SGHRS and CDR2 YFSETQ. The CDR3 DNA reads as TGCGCCAGCAGCCCGATGGCTAGAAGTCACGAGCAGTACTTC. Translating gives CASSPMARSHEQYF.

Here the CDR3 reads CASSLVGTSGALEQYF. The CDR3 coding sequence is TGTGCCAGCAGCTTAGTTGGGACTAGCGGGGCCCTCGAGCAGTACTTC. The chain has TRBV7-9 and TRBJ2-7; 13 bases map to TRBD2. The J segment lost 6 bases and the V segment lost 1 base, leaving 6 bases of the junction unmatched. The germline V gene encodes CDR1 SEHNR and CDR2 FQNEAQ (reference sequence). This CDR3 has 16 residues.

V usage is TRBV11-2 and J usage is TRBJ1-2; a weak D match, TRBD1 (6 bases). Germline V lookup: CDR1 SGHAT, CDR2 FQNNGV. The V end was cut by 5 bases, the J end by 0 bases, with 16 bases between. The CDR3 spans 16 residues. CDR3 DNA: TGTGCCAGCAGCCCCCGGGGGGCGGATTCTAACTATGGCTACACCTTC. This translates into CASSPRGADSNYGYTF.

This clone has a single count. The chain couples TRBV6-1 to TRBJ1-1, with TRBD1 identical over 10 bases. With 6 bases clipped from V and 4 bases from J, the junction kept 2 bases outside the gene matches. The CDR3 has 13 residues. From germline, CDR1 is MNHNS and CDR2 SASEGT. The DNA of the CDR3 is TGTGCCAGCAGGGACAGGGGGTTCACTGAAGCTTTCTTT. This translates into CASRDRGFTEAFF.

With regard to this clone: The sample carries other DNA sequences with the same CDR3. The chain couples TRBV18 to TRBJ2-2; 14 positions agree with TRBD2. Germline V gene sequence: CDR1 KGHSH, CDR2 LQKENI. V was clipped by 0 bases and J by 4 bases; unmatched bases: 4. The CDR3 covers 18 residues. The CDR3 coding sequence is TGTGCCAGCTCACCACCGGGACTAGCGGGAGTGGGCACCGGGGAGCTGTTTTTT. Protein product: CASSPPGLAGVGTGELFF. The whole variable domain, filled in from reference TRBV18 and TRBJ2-2, reads NAGVMQNPRHLVRRRGQEARLRCSPMKGHSHVYWYRQLPEEGLKFMVYLQKENIIDESGMPKERFSAEFPKEGPSILRIQQVVRGDSAAYFCASSPPGLAGVGTGELFFGEGSRLTVL.

The CDR3 loop is CASSLAGTGYYNEQYF. In DNA, the CDR3 is TGCGCCAGCAGCTTGGCAGGTACAGGGTATTATAACGAGCAGTACTTC. The rearrangement uses TRBV5-1 and TRBJ2-7; possibly TRBD1 for D (6 bases). This CDR3 spans 16 amino acids. V lost 0 bases and J lost 5, with 18 bases in between. Germline values: CDR1 SGHRS, CDR2 YFSETQ.

This rearrangement joins TRBV19 to TRBJ2-3, with TRBD2 matching over 16 bases. The CDR3 is 18 residues long. V gave up 5 bases and J gave up 0 bases; unmatched junction bases: 5. Per germline, CDR1 LNHDA and CDR2 SQIVND (reference sequence). This chain's CDR3 is CASSGGLAGGPSTDTQYF. CDR3 coding DNA: TGTGCCAGTAGTGGGGGACTAGCGGGAGGGCCCAGCACAGATACGCAGTATTTT.

The chain combines TRBV19 with TRBJ2-2; TRBD2 matches 13 bases. The CDR3 extends over 22 amino acids. Germline CDR1 reads LNHDA; CDR2 reads SQIVND (reference sequence). After removal of 3 bases from V and 4 bases from J, the junction contained 20 bases not matched to a gene. In nucleotides, the CDR3 is TGTGCCAGTAGTATCCGGACTAGCGGGAGACATCCGGGTTTTGCGACCACCGGGGAGCTGTTTTTT. This gives the protein CASSIRTSGRHPGFATTGELFF.

The chain is built from TRBV2 and TRBJ2-2; D call uncertain. V dropped 1 base and J dropped 3 bases, with 12 bases sitting between them. CDR1 and CDR2 (germline): SNHLY, FYNNEI. The CDR3 runs to 16 residues. CDR3: CASSEEASLYTGELFF. The CDR3 nucleotides are TGTGCCAGCAGTGAAGAGGCCTCTCTCTACACCGGGGAGCTGTTTTTT.

This clone has a single count. The CDR3 region is CASSVTGFSGGNTIYF. The DNA of the CDR3 is TGTGCCAGCAGCGTGACAGGGTTTTCGGGTGGAAACACCATATATTTT. The V and J genes are TRBV5-8 and TRBJ1-3; 7 bases map to TRBD1. Per germline, CDR1 SGHTS and CDR2 YDEGEE. The CDR3 sequence is 16 residues long. V lost 4 bases, J lost 3 bases, and 10 bases stayed unmatched.

The chain has TRBV6-1 and TRBJ1-3; no clear D. This CDR3 contains 13 residues. V was shortened by 4 bases and J by 8 bases, with 12 bases between the two germline ends. The germline gives CDR1 MNHNS, CDR2 SASEGT. The CDR3 loop is CASSGGWGDTIYF. For the CDR3, the DNA is TGTGCCAGCAGTGGAGGGTGGGGAGACACCATATATTTT.

This chain links TRBV7-3 with TRBJ2-1; 10 nucleotides line up with TRBD2. The CDR3 runs to 16 residues. Trimming at V came to 3 bases and at J to 2 bases, leaving 4 bases not matched to a gene. Germline CDR1 and CDR2: SGHTA and FQGTGA. For the CDR3, the DNA is TGTGCCAGCAGCTTTACTAGCGGGATTGCCTACAATGAGCAGTTCTTC. This encodes CASSFTSGIAYNEQFF.

The gene calls are TRBV6-1 and TRBJ2-6, with a weak D call TRBD2 (5 bases). The germline CDR1 and CDR2 sequences are MNHNS and SASEGT. This CDR3 is built from 18 residues. V dropped 1 base and J dropped 2 bases, with 15 bases sitting between them. CDR3 DNA: TGTGCCAGCAGTGAAGGGGTGGCGGGTTTTACTGGGGCCAACGTCCTGACTTTC. This codes for CASSEGVAGFTGANVLTF.

The chain is built from TRBV27 and TRBJ2-7; the match to TRBD2 covers 11 bases. Trimming cost V 5 bases and J 2 bases; bases outside gene matches: 5. This CDR3 contains 15 residues. CDR1 is MNHEY, CDR2 SMNVEV, per germline (reference sequence). The CDR3 protein is CASSRGTSGAYEQYF. The CDR3 nucleotides read TGTGCCAGCAGTCGTGGGACTAGCGGCGCCTACGAGCAGTACTTC.

This chain links TRBV28 with TRBJ2-7, with 13 bases fitting TRBD2. The CDR3 has 14 amino acids. J lost 6 bases, V lost 7 bases, and 6 bases had no gene match. Germline V gene lookup returns CDR1 MDHEN and CDR2 SYDVKM. The CDR3 loop reads CASIWTSGSREQYF. The CDR3 bases are TGTGCCAGCATTTGGACTAGCGGGAGTCGCGAGCAGTACTTC.

This chain links TRBV7-2 with TRBJ2-7, with TRBD1 matching over 7 bases. The V segment lost 5 bases and the J segment 2 bases; nucleotides outside the gene matches: 6. Germline CDR1 and CDR2: SGHTA and FQGNSA. This CDR3 has 14 amino acids. This CDR3 reads CASSRGGRTYEQYF. The CDR3 DNA follows: TGTGCCAGCAGCAGAGGGGGCCGAACCTACGAGCAGTACTTC.

This sequence joins TRBV12-5 and TRBJ1-3, with TRBD1 matching 10 bases. V gave up 2 bases and J gave up 4 bases; unmatched junction bases: 8. The CDR3 is 17 residues long. From germline, CDR1 is LGHNT and CDR2 FRNRAP. The CDR3 DNA is TGTGCTAGTGGTTTGCAGAGAGACAGGGGGCCGGGAAACACCATATATTTT. As protein: CASGLQRDRGPGNTIYF.

CDR3: CASSYKGLAKNIQYF. CDR3 nucleotide sequence: TGTGCCAGCAGTTACAAGGGACTAGCCAAAAACATTCAGTACTTC. J is TRBJ2-4 and V is TRBV6-5; possible D gene TRBD2, 6 bases. CDR1 is MNHEY and CDR2 is SVGAGI in the germline V gene. The V and J ends lost 2 bases and 0 bases respectively, with 8 bases between them. The length of the CDR3 is 15 residues.

The J gene is TRBJ2-1, the V gene TRBV27; 10 bases line up with TRBD2. This CDR3 region has 15 residues. V shed 11 bases and J 0 bases; nucleotides not matched to a gene: 7. Germline V gene sequence: CDR1 MNHEY, CDR2 SMNVEV (reference sequence). CDR3 loop: CASLGTSDSYNEQFF. The DNA for the CDR3 is TGTGCCTCCTTAGGGACTAGCGACTCCTACAATGAGCAGTTCTTC.

The rearrangement links TRBV25-1 to TRBJ1-2; 7 bases map to TRBD1. Trimming took 2 bases from V and 4 from J; bases not matched to a gene: 4. This CDR3 comprises 14 residues. CDR1 is MGHDK, CDR2 SYGVNS, per germline. CDR3 nucleotide sequence: TGTGCCAGCAGTGAAGGACAGGAACTCTATGGCTACACCTTC. This encodes CASSEGQELYGYTF.

Regarding this clone: A read error may account for a junction end that differs from germline. V and J are TRBV14 and TRBJ2-4; D may be TRBD1 (6 bases). Germline loops: CDR1 SGHDN, CDR2 FVKESK. The CDR3 runs 12 residues. CDR3 bases: TGTGCCAGCAGCCAAGGGGGGCCCGGGCAGGACTTC. This gives the protein CASSQGGPGQDF.

This CDR3 is CASSPTRGADRTDTQYF. Here the CDR3 DNA reads TGTGCCAGCAGCCCGACGCGGGGAGCGGACCGAACAGATACGCAGTATTTT. V is TRBV13 and J is TRBJ2-3; D possibly corresponds to TRBD2 (6 bases). Germline CDR1 reads PRHDT; CDR2 reads FYEKMQ (reference sequence). The CDR3 covers 17 residues. V was pared by 5 bases and J by 3 bases, with 21 bases between.

The chain recombines TRBV5-6 with TRBJ2-1, with no clear D. The germline V and J ends were trimmed by 6 bases and 8 bases, with 9 bases remaining between them. Germline CDR1 reads SGHDT; CDR2 reads YYEEEE. CDR3 length: 11 amino acids. CDR3 in DNA: TGTGCCAGCACCCACGGCGATGAGCAGTTCTTC. This translates into CASTHGDEQFF.

The chain joins TRBV28 to TRBJ1-1; D uncertain. The CDR3 sequence is 11 residues long. The germline CDR1 and CDR2 sequences are MDHEN and SYDVKM. Trimming left V 6 bases short and J 4 bases short, with 6 bases between. CDR3 protein: CASSDSTEAFF. The CDR3 DNA reads TGTGCCAGCAGCGACTCCACTGAAGCTTTCTTT.

This rearrangement joins TRBV7-2 to TRBJ2-3; D gene unclear. Germline lookup yields CDR1 SGHTA and CDR2 FQGNSA. This CDR3 is 15 amino acids long. V lost 1 base, J lost 2 bases, and 10 bases lay in between. The CDR3 DNA sequence: TGTGCCAGCAGCTTAGGTGGCCATTACACAGATACGCAGTATTTT. Translating it yields CASSLGGHYTDTQYF.